This TCR beta chain is from a study of blood T cell repertoires in COVID-19. Losses at the gene ends were 0 bases for V and 4 bases for J; bases not matched to a gene: 4. CDR3 length equals 15 residues. Germline values: CDR1 SSHAT, CDR2 FNYEAQ (reference sequence). Using immunoSEQ multiplex PCR, the repertoire was profiled, and TCRdb retains in-frame clones only, with some absent. The repertoire holds tens of thousands of clones, with around 74% as singletons. The sample was peripheral blood. The V gene is TRBV7-7, the J gene TRBJ2-5, with 8 bases identical to TRBD2. This sequence was found in a human donor with acute or convalescent COVID-19. The donor label of this sample is uncertain. The CDR3 region has the DNA TGTGCCAGCAGCTTAGCGCGGAGCGGGAGAGAGACCCAGTACTTC. It specifies CASSLARSGRETQYF.